These T cell receptor beta chains were read from a single sample in a study of beta chain features in type 1 diabetes. Only in-frame clones appear in the TCRdb table, and some are missing; sequencing was by immunoSEQ multiplex PCR. The table includes 640,000 or so clones, around an eighth detected once. Sample: naive CD4+ T cells from blood. The receptors were sampled from a man aged 18 to 35 with type 1 diabetes. The CDR3 runs from the conserved cysteine through the conserved F or W.

j_call	v_call	cdr3_aa
TRBJ2-1	TRBV10-3	CAISEGPSGGYSYNEQFF
TRBJ1-4	TRBV30	CAWSVGQGDEKLFF
TRBJ1-1	TRBV29-1	CSVSTTGNTEAFF
TRBJ2-5	TRBV29-1	CSVVGARGTQETQYF
TRBJ1-5	TRBV18	CASSPLGSNQPQHF
TRBJ2-7	TRBV30	CALNRGTYEQYF
TRBJ2-7	TRBV18	CASSPGAYEQYF
TRBJ2-3	TRBV30	CAWSGLEGDTQYF
TRBJ1-5	TRBV28	CASSSPGANNQPQHF
TRBJ1-1	TRBV6-5	CATGVLDMNTEAFF
TRBJ2-6	TRBV5-1	CASRRGPGANVLTF
TRBJ1-2	TRBV6-5	CASSPDRENYGYTF
TRBJ1-1	TRBV2	CASSESQGAGTEAFF
TRBJ1-2	TRBV7-9	CASTQSNYGYTF
TRBJ2-5	TRBV5-6	CASAARGGETQYF
TRBJ1-1	TRBV10-3	CAISVADGAVTEAFF
TRBJ1-3	TRBV25-1	CASSTISTGPGNTIYF
TRBJ1-6	TRBV7-2	CASSTGQGDNSPLHF
TRBJ1-2	TRBV30	CAWSVGGDYGYTF
TRBJ2-3	TRBV9	CASSVTSGGTDTQYF
TRBJ1-1	TRBV27	CASILRPQGGSVFF
TRBJ2-5	TRBV11-2	CASSLPRQQETQYF
TRBJ2-7	TRBV30	CAWSGTGSYEQYF
TRBJ2-7	TRBV9	CASSVGLAMYEQYF
TRBJ2-1	TRBV7-2	CASSLSTGGHNEQFF
TRBJ2-3	TRBV7-3	CASSLIPSSGGITDTQYF
TRBJ2-7	TRBV30	CAWGSGGSSYEQYF
TRBJ2-3	TRBV29-1	CSVEVTYSTDTQYF
TRBJ2-1	TRBV21-1	CASSKTLPLPEQFF
TRBJ2-3	TRBV29-1	CSVKSGGGTDTQYF
TRBJ1-3	TRBV30	CAWSHPGAGNTIYF
TRBJ1-2	TRBV7-9	CASSTEANYGYTF
TRBJ2-3	TRBV11-2	CASSLISGTATDTQYF
TRBJ2-6	TRBV9	CASSTHSGQGNSGANVLTF
TRBJ2-1	TRBV6-5	CASSTVLGEQFF
TRBJ2-2	TRBV11-3	CASSPLRGHLTGELFF
TRBJ2-1	TRBV29-1	CSPVMAGKGTEQFF
TRBJ2-1	TRBV30	CAWSVFWQPSSYNEQFF
TRBJ2-7	TRBV11-3	CASSFSGYEQYF
TRBJ1-1	TRBV5-6	CASSLVGVNTEAFF
TRBJ1-5	TRBV9	CASSVGGSDQPQHF
TRBJ2-7	TRBV14	CASSRGGGSYEQYF
TRBJ1-5	TRBV30	CAWSVNQDQPQHF
TRBJ2-7	TRBV4-1	CASSPGQGGSYEQYF
TRBJ2-5	TRBV7-9	CASSTLFAVGQETQYF
TRBJ2-3	TRBV6-5	CASSYGLAGGTDTQYF
TRBJ1-1	TRBV4-1	CASSQTGLSAMNTEAFF
TRBJ2-7	TRBV14	CASSQESRAEQYF
TRBJ2-2	TRBV30	CAWSVGTTPNTGELFF
TRBJ1-2	TRBV4-1	CASSQEVRASYTF
TRBJ1-1	TRBV30	CAWSPQGGQAFF
TRBJ2-2	TRBV25-1	CASSELFGQKNTGELFF